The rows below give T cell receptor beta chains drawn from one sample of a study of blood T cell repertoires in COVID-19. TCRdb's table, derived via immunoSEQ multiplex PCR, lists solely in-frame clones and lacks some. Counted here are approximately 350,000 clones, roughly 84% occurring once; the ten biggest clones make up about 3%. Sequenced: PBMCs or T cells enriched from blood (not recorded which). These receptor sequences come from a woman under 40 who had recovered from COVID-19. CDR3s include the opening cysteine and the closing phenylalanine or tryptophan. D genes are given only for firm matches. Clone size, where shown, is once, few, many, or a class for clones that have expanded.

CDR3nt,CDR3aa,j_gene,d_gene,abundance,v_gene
TGTGCCAGCAGCGGAGACAGCTTTACAAGAGGCTACACCTTC,CASSGDSFTRGYTF,TRBJ1-2,-,-,TRBV13
TGTGCCAGCAGCTCCCTTGCAACTAATGAAAAACTGTTTTTT,CASSSLATNEKLFF,TRBJ1-4,-,few,TRBV5-6
TGTGCCAGCAGCTTAAGAAGCGGGTCCCTTTACAATGAGCAGTTCTTC,CASSLRSGSLYNEQFF,TRBJ2-1,-,-,TRBV7-3
TGTGCCAGCAGCGGGGGCTCAACTAATGAAAAACTGTTTTTT,CASSGGSTNEKLFF,TRBJ1-4,-,-,TRBV9
TGTGCCAGTAGTATTAGGGACACATACAATGAGCAGTTCTTC,CASSIRDTYNEQFF,TRBJ2-1,-,-,TRBV19
TGTGCCTCCCAAGGAGGGGCTGACGACTATGGCTACACCTTC,CASQGGADDYGYTF,TRBJ1-2,-,-,TRBV2
TGTGCCAGTAGTCCAATGACAGGGGGCTGGAGGACTGAGCAGTTCTTC,CASSPMTGGWRTEQFF,TRBJ2-1,TRBD1,once,TRBV19
TGTGCCAGCAGCCCAATTTCCAGGAACCCCTATGGCTACACCTTC,CASSPISRNPYGYTF,TRBJ1-2,-,-,TRBV6-5
TGCGCCAGCAGCTCGGCTATGGGGCCCGATACGCAGTATTTT,CASSSAMGPDTQYF,TRBJ2-3,-,-,TRBV5-1
TGTGCCAGCAGTGAAGCCGGGACAGGGGGCTCTCAGCCCCAGCATTTT,CASSEAGTGGSQPQHF,TRBJ1-5,TRBD1,few,TRBV28
TGTGCCAGCAGTCGGAACAGGGAGGCCAAAAACATTCAGTACTTC,CASSRNREAKNIQYF,TRBJ2-4,-,few,TRBV5-4
TGTGCCAGCAGTTTATTCGGGAACTATGGCTACACCTTC,CASSLFGNYGYTF,TRBJ1-2,-,-,TRBV28
TGCAGCGCCGACAACAGACTAGCGGGAGTGGGTAAAGGTGAGCAGTTCTTC,CSADNRLAGVGKGEQFF,TRBJ2-1,TRBD2,once,TRBV29-1
TGTGCCAGCGGCATGTATGGAAACACCATATATTTT,CASGMYGNTIYF,TRBJ1-3,-,-,TRBV21-1
TGTGCCAGCAGCTCCGCGGGGACGAACACTGAAGCTTTCTTT,CASSSAGTNTEAFF,TRBJ1-1,-,-,TRBV11-3
TGTGCCACCAGTGATCCCCAGGGGAGCGGGATAGACGAGCAGTACTTC,CATSDPQGSGIDEQYF,TRBJ2-7,-,-,TRBV24-1
TGTGCCATTGGAACCCGACAGGGGACCGGGGAGCTGTTTTTT,CAIGTRQGTGELFF,TRBJ2-2,TRBD1,once,TRBV19
TGTGCCACACTTTGGAGGGGAAACACTGAAGCTTTCTTT,CATLWRGNTEAFF,TRBJ1-1,-,-,TRBV2
TGTGCCAGCAGCTTGGAGGGACTAGCGGGAGTATCCCACAATGAGCAGTTCTTC,CASSLEGLAGVSHNEQFF,TRBJ2-1,TRBD2,-,TRBV5-5
TGTGCCAGCAGTTTATCTCGCACATCAACTACTTACGAGCAGTACTTC,CASSLSRTSTTYEQYF,TRBJ2-7,-,once,TRBV28
TGTGCCAGCTCCCCCCGGGCCGGGGAGGGGTATGGCTACACCTTC,CASSPRAGEGYGYTF,TRBJ1-2,-,-,TRBV13
TGCAGCGTTTTTGCCGGGACTAGCAGGTACAATGAGCAGTTCTTC,CSVFAGTSRYNEQFF,TRBJ2-1,TRBD2,-,TRBV29-1
TGTGCCAGCAGTCCGAGACAGACCTATGGCTACACCTTC,CASSPRQTYGYTF,TRBJ1-2,-,-,TRBV28
TGTGCCTGGAGTGTAGGGACAGCCTACGAGCAGTACTTC,CAWSVGTAYEQYF,TRBJ2-7,TRBD1,-,TRBV30
TGTGCCAGCAGTGAAGGGACAGCGGATGGCTACACCTTC,CASSEGTADGYTF,TRBJ1-2,TRBD1,once,TRBV12-3/TRBV12-4
TGTGCCAGCAGCTTAAGTAGGGGGGGAACCTACAATGAGCAGTTCTTC,CASSLSRGGTYNEQFF,TRBJ2-1,-,-,TRBV11-2
TGTGCCAGTGGGACAGGGGGAGGAAACACCATATATTTT,CASGTGGGNTIYF,TRBJ1-3,TRBD1,-,TRBV14
TGTGCCAGCAGTCGAGGATCTAACTATGGCTACACCTTC,CASSRGSNYGYTF,TRBJ1-2,-,-,TRBV11-2
TGTGCCAGCAGCTGGGACAGGGCAGCTGGGGCCAACGTCCTGACTTTC,CASSWDRAAGANVLTF,TRBJ2-6,TRBD1,-,TRBV7-2
TGTGCCAGCTCAATGGTGGGCCAGGCTTCCTACGAGCAGTACTTC,CASSMVGQASYEQYF,TRBJ2-7,-,-,TRBV18
TGCGCCAGCAGCCCATCCCCCTGGGACAGGCCCGGCGAAGCTTTCTTT,CASSPSPWDRPGEAFF,TRBJ1-1,TRBD1,-,TRBV4-1
TGTGCCAGCTCAGGTCAGGGGGTTTACACTGAAGCTTTCTTT,CASSGQGVYTEAFF,TRBJ1-1,TRBD1,-,TRBV18
TGTGCCAGCAGTCTAGCAGGGGATATGAACACTGAAGCTTTCTTT,CASSLAGDMNTEAFF,TRBJ1-1,-,-,TRBV28
TGCGCCACCCACCTCGGGACTAGCCGCAGAACCTACAATGAGCAGTTCTTC,CATHLGTSRRTYNEQFF,TRBJ2-1,TRBD2,-,TRBV5-1
TGCGCCAGCAGTAACAGGGTTGACGGCTATGGCTACACCTTC,CASSNRVDGYGYTF,TRBJ1-2,-,-,TRBV10-2
TGTGCCAGCAAACGGACTAGCGGGAGGGCGATCGCCAAAAACATTCAGTACTTC,CASKRTSGRAIAKNIQYF,TRBJ2-4,TRBD2,-,TRBV19
TGTGCCAGCAGTTTTAAGCCCACCGGGGAGCTGTTTTTT,CASSFKPTGELFF,TRBJ2-2,-,-,TRBV27